The next 14 T cell receptor beta chains were all read from a single sample in a study of blood T cell repertoires in COVID-19. Libraries were prepared by immunoSEQ multiplex PCR; TCRdb keeps only in-frame clonotypes and omits some of them. The sample records around 170,000 clones, 89% being singletons. The sequenced sample consisted of peripheral blood. The receptors shown here come from a man between 18 and 35 years old who had recovered from COVID-19.

A word on this clone: Other DNA sequences in this specimen translate into the identical CDR3. The chain uses TRBV6-5 and TRBJ2-6, with D uncertain. The CDR3 has 15 amino acids. V lost 0 bases, J lost 3 bases, and 6 bases lay in between. CDR1 is MNHEY, CDR2 SVGAGI, per germline. The CDR3 protein is CASSYSTVGANVLTF. Here the CDR3 DNA reads TGTGCCAGCAGTTACTCGACTGTTGGGGCCAACGTCCTGACTTTC.

The V gene is TRBV2, the J gene TRBJ2-1; 7 bases align to TRBD1. The V and J ends lost 3 bases and 8 bases, in that order; junction bases with no gene match: 16. The CDR3 has 17 amino acids. The germline gives CDR1 SNHLY, CDR2 FYNNEI. The CDR3 reads CASSDNFDRVLGDEQFF. CDR3 coding DNA: TGTGCCAGCAGTGACAATTTCGACAGGGTCCTTGGGGATGAGCAGTTCTTC.

The chain recombines TRBV12-5 with TRBJ2-3, with 9 bases lining up with TRBD2. Per germline, CDR1 LGHNT and CDR2 FRNRAP. The CDR3 is 16 residues long. Unmatched junction bases numbered 7, after V lost 6 bases and J lost 0 bases. The chain's CDR3 is CASGRQREASTDTQYF. The DNA for the CDR3 is TGTGCTAGTGGCCGGCAGCGGGAGGCTAGCACAGATACGCAGTATTTT.

The chain is built from TRBV7-2 and TRBJ2-3; 10 nucleotides align to TRBD2. The CDR3 has 18 residues. CDR1 is SGHTA, CDR2 FQGNSA, per germline. J lost 5 bases, V lost 0 bases, and 11 bases had no gene match. The CDR3 DNA sequence: TGTGCCAGCAGCTTAGCGCTAAGCGGGAGGGCCAGGAGAGATACGCAGTATTTT. This codes for CASSLALSGRARRDTQYF.

V is TRBV9 and J is TRBJ2-2; 7 bases align to TRBD1. This CDR3 has 13 residues. Trimming at V came to 7 bases and at J to 0 bases, leaving 0 bases not matched to a gene. The V gene's germline CDR1 is SGDLS and CDR2 YYNGEE. The CDR3 reads CASGTANTGELFF. CDR3 coding DNA: TGTGCCAGCGGGACAGCGAACACCGGGGAGCTGTTTTTT. The full variable domain, completed using reference TRBV9 and TRBJ2-2, is DSGVTQTPKHLITATGQRVTLRCSPRSGDLSVYWYQQSLDQGLQFLIQYYNGEERAKGNILERFSAQQFPDLHSELNLSSLELGDSALYFCASGTANTGELFFGEGSRLTVL.

This rearrangement joins TRBV11-2 to TRBJ2-3; 10 bases are shared with TRBD2. CDR1 is SGHAT, CDR2 FQNNGV, per germline. This CDR3 has 18 residues. Trimming at V came to 2 bases and at J to 3 bases, leaving 11 bases not matched to a gene. The CDR3 loop is CASSLSWTSGGGTDTQYF. DNA of the CDR3: TGTGCCAGCAGCTTAAGTTGGACTAGCGGAGGGGGGACAGATACGCAGTATTTT.

This clone was seen only a few times. The chain combines TRBV7-8 with TRBJ2-1; D perhaps matches TRBD1 (5 bases). CDR1 is SGHVS, CDR2 FQNEAQ, per germline. Trimming took 5 bases from V and 6 from J, leaving 14 bases between them. The CDR3 has 14 amino acids. CDR3 amino acids: CASSGGHKGNEQFF. In DNA, the CDR3 is TGTGCCAGCAGCGGCGGACACAAAGGCAATGAGCAGTTCTTC.

This clone was found once. V is TRBV11-1 and J is TRBJ1-2; 12 nucleotides agree with TRBD1. Germline lookup yields CDR1 SGHAT and CDR2 FQDESV (reference sequence). V gave up 4 bases and J gave up 4 bases; unmatched junction bases: 4. This CDR3 contains 15 residues. DNA of the CDR3: TGTGCCAGCAGCTCGGGACAGGGGGCGGTCTATGGCTACACCTTC. Amino acids: CASSSGQGAVYGYTF.

V and J are TRBV10-1 and TRBJ1-1; 7 positions match TRBD1. J gave up 5 bases and V 11 bases, and 5 bases lay outside the gene matches. This CDR3 has 11 residues. Germline assignment: CDR1 WNHNN and CDR2 SYGVQD (reference sequence). CDR3 amino acids: CAGQGGTEAFF. For the CDR3, the DNA is TGCGCCGGCCAGGGGGGTACTGAAGCTTTCTTT.

This clone was found once. V and J are TRBV7-9 and TRBJ1-1; 7 bases match TRBD1. The CDR3 spans 17 residues. The germline V gene encodes CDR1 SEHNR and CDR2 FQNEAQ (reference sequence). Trimming took 4 bases from V and 1 from J; bases not matched to a gene: 12. DNA of the CDR3: TGTGCCAGCAGCTCCTACGGGACAGCCCGACCGAACACTGAAGCTTTCTTT. Translation gives CASSSYGTARPNTEAFF.

The gene calls are TRBV7-2 and TRBJ2-3; 8 bases are a match to TRBD1. CDR3 size: 15 residues. Germline lookup yields CDR1 SGHTA and CDR2 FQGNSA. V shed 4 bases and J 4 bases; nucleotides not matched to a gene: 7. The CDR3 here is CASSSRDRRADTQYF. The CDR3 nucleotides are TGTGCCAGCAGCTCCCGGGACAGGCGGGCAGATACGCAGTATTTT.

The chain employs TRBV27 and TRBJ1-4, with D hard to call. The germline V gene encodes CDR1 MNHEY and CDR2 SMNVEV (reference sequence). The CDR3 covers 14 residues. V lost 5 bases to trimming and J lost 7 bases, with 14 bases between them. This CDR3 is CASSLRGIGEKLFF. CDR3 nucleotide sequence: TGTGCCAGCAGTCTCCGAGGGATCGGTGAAAAACTGTTTTTT. The whole variable domain, remainder taken from reference TRBV27 and TRBJ1-4, is EAQVTQNPRYLITVTGKKLTVTCSQNMNHEYMSWYRQDPGLGLRQIYYSMNVEVTDKGDVPEGYKVSRKEKRNFPLILESPSPNQTSLYFCASSLRGIGEKLFFGSGTQLSVL.

The V gene is TRBV20-1, the J gene TRBJ1-3; D unclear. V gave up 3 bases and J gave up 0 bases, with 6 bases separating them. CDR1 is DFQATT, CDR2 SNEGSKA, per germline (reference sequence). The CDR3 runs 13 residues. CDR3 protein: CSASPDSGNTIYF. Here the CDR3 DNA reads TGCAGTGCTAGTCCAGACTCTGGAAACACCATATATTTT.

The CDR3 DNA follows: TGTGCCAGCAGCTTAGATTGGGTCCAGGTTGCTTTCTTT. The encoded protein is CASSLDWVQVAFF. V and J are TRBV11-2 and TRBJ1-1; no firm D call. From germline, CDR1 is SGHAT and CDR2 FQNNGV. CDR3 size: 13 residues. Trimming pared 0 bases from V and 11 bases from J, leaving 13 bases between.